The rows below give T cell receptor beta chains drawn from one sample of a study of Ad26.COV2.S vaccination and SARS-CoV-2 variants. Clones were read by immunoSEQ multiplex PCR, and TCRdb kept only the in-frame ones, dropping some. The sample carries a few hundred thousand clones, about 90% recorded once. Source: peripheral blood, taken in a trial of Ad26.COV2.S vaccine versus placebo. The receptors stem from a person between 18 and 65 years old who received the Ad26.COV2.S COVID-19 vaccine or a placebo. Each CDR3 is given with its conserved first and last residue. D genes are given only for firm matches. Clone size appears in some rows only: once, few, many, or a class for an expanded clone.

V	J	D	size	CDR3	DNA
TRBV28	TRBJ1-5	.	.	CASSFLVAQHF	TGTGCCAGCAGTTTCCTGGTTGCCCAGCATTTT
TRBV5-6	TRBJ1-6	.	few	CASSHGPSSYNSPLHF	TGTGCCAGCAGCCACGGACCGAGCTCCTATAATTCACCCCTCCACTTT
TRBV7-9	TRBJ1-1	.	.	CASSLMGTEAFF	TGTGCCAGCAGCCTTATGGGAACTGAAGCTTTCTTT
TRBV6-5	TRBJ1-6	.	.	CASRPYYVFPGLLHF	TGTGCCAGCAGACCTTATTACGTTTTTCCGGGGCTCCTCCACTTT
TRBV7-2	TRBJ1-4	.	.	CASSLGGTNEKLFF	TGTGCCAGCAGCTTAGGGGGAACTAATGAAAAACTGTTTTTT
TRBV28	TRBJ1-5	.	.	CASSDTQPQHF	TGTGCCAGCAGCGACACACAGCCCCAGCATTTT
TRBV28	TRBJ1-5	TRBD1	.	CASRTLGTGDNQPQHF	TGTGCCAGCAGGACCTTGGGGACAGGGGACAATCAGCCCCAGCATTTT
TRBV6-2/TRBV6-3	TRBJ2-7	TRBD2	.	CASSRPGTSGGLSSYEQYF	TGTGCCAGCAGTCGCCCTGGGACTAGCGGGGGTCTTAGCTCCTACGAGCAGTACTTC
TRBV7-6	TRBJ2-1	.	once	CASSSRTGNEQFF	TGTGCCAGCAGCTCAAGAACGGGGAATGAGCAGTTCTTC
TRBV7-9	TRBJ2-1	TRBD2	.	CASSLDGLAGLFF	TGTGCCAGCAGCTTAGACGGGCTAGCGGGGCTGTTCTTC
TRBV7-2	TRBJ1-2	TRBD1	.	CASSPGGQGYGYTF	TGTGCCAGCAGCCCGGGGGGACAGGGCTATGGCTACACCTTC